This entry concerns a single T cell receptor (beta chain). Its antigen remains unidentified. Trimming cost V 5 bases and J 0 bases, with 9 bases left between them. Germline CDR1 SGHTA, CDR2 FQGNSA. This CDR3 region has 14 residues. These data originate in a study of beta chain features in type 1 diabetes. Findings and caveats of the study: The VDJ junctions of type 1 diabetes patients carried fewer insertions and more deletions. There was a moderate but significant shortening of TCRB CDR3s in all four CD4+ subsets of Type 1 diabetes patients.

Every isolated RNA sample was fully reverse transcribed, so sequencing captured expressed TCRB transcripts. The average output of naive, central memory and regulatory T cell samples was millions of reads. The repertoire was sequenced with immunoSEQ multiplex PCR; TCRdb's copy has only in-frame clones and lacks some. This sample has about 150,000 clones; roughly 7.1% occur once, and the top ten carry roughly 1%. One heparinised blood draw averaging roughly 100 mL was given by each donor. This sequence joins TRBV7-2 and TRBJ2-3, with D tentatively TRBD2 (6 bases). This TCR came from a woman in her 40s with type 1 diabetes. The sequencing sample was made of central memory CD4+ T cells from blood. CDR3 amino acids: CASSPRGSTDTQYF. The CDR3 DNA reads TGTGCCAGCAGCCCCCGGGGGAGCACAGATACGCAGTATTTT.